This T cell receptor (beta chain) was sequenced for a study of T cells in Graves' hyperthyroidism and ophthalmopathy. Study overall: Pretreatment peripheral blood was obtained at initial diagnosis.

At least ten counts were recorded for this clonotype. Exclusion followed for patients with uncontrolled infection, other autoimmune disease, pregnancy or lactation. RNA transcripts gave rise to amplified TCR beta CDR3 regions. The HTBI set primed first-round TCR CDR3 RT-PCR. TCRdb independently ran MiXCR on the multiplex PCR reads; one entry per CDR3 protein. Among a few hundred thousand distinct CDR3 sequences listed, around 15% were seen once. V gave up 5 bases and J gave up 2 bases; unmatched junction bases: 7. The CDR3 covers 15 residues. CDR1 and CDR2 (germline): SGHVS, FQNEAQ. The receptor comes from a woman aged 55-69 years with Graves' ophthalmopathy. Sequencing used blood. The V call is TRBV7-8, the J call TRBJ2-3; the match to TRBD1 covers 7 bases. The CDR3 sequence: CASSEWDRDTDTQYF. CDR3 nucleotide sequence: TGTGCCAGCAGCGAATGGGACAGAGACACAGATACGCAGTATTTT. Based on the CDR3 plus reference TRBV7-8 and TRBJ2-3, the full variable domain is GAGVSQSPRYKVAKRGQDVALRCDPISGHVSLFWYQQALGQGPEFLTYFQNEAQLDKSGLPSDRFFAERPEGSVSTLKIQRTQQEDSAVYLCASSEWDRDTDTQYFGPGTRLTVL.